Listed below are T cell receptor beta chains from one sample, sequenced in a study of T cell therapy after organ transplantation. These receptors are not linked to any known antigen. Some clones are missing from TCRdb's copy, which holds only in-frame ones; the method was immunoSEQ multiplex PCR. The sample includes 45,000 to 50,000 clones, approximately 94% of them seen just once. This material consisted of CD8+ T cells from blood, taken before autologous CMV-specific T cell therapy. The receptors originated from a human patient who had received a solid organ transplant and had CMV disease. Both conserved end residues are part of each CDR3. The D gene is left open where the match is weak. For some rows the clone size is stated as once, few or many, or as a class when expanded; others skip it.

v_gene	d_gene	j_gene	abundance	CDR3nt	CDR3aa
TRBV4-3	.	TRBJ1-2	.	TGCGCCAGCAGCCAAGATACCCCTATAGATGGCTACACCTTC	CASSQDTPIDGYTF
TRBV15	.	TRBJ2-1	.	TGTGCCACCAGCAGTCGATCCCTAGCGTCTGGCTACAATGAGCAGTTCTTC	CATSSRSLASGYNEQFF
TRBV5-6	TRBD1	TRBJ1-2	.	TGTGCCAGCAGCTCCGGGACAGGGACCCTCCTAATATATGGCTACACCTTC	CASSSGTGTLLIYGYTF
TRBV7-9	.	TRBJ2-2	.	TGTGCCAGCAGCCCCAGGGACACCGGGGAGCTGTTTTTT	CASSPRDTGELFF
TRBV27	.	TRBJ2-3	.	TGTGCCAGCAGTTTACTGGCGGGGCTAATCACAGATACGCAGTATTTT	CASSLLAGLITDTQYF
TRBV5-6	.	TRBJ1-1	.	TGTGCCAGCAGCTTGGCCGGGACGAACACTGAAGCTTTCTTT	CASSLAGTNTEAFF
TRBV6-1	TRBD1	TRBJ1-1	.	TGTGCCAGCAGTGACGCCGGGACAGGGCACACTGAAGCTTTCTTT	CASSDAGTGHTEAFF
TRBV16	.	TRBJ2-7	.	TGTGCCAGCAGCCGCCTGGGACAGCGGGGAGAGCAGTACTTC	CASSRLGQRGEQYF
TRBV27	TRBD1	TRBJ1-6	.	TGTGCCAGCAGGGACACGACAGGGGATAATTCACCCCTCCACTTT	CASRDTTGDNSPLHF
TRBV30	.	TRBJ1-2	.	TGTGCCTGGAGTGTAGTCGGACATTGGTATGGCTACACCTTC	CAWSVVGHWYGYTF
TRBV15	.	TRBJ2-6	.	TGTGCCACCAGCTCAATCCTGCGGGCGACCTCTGGGGCCAACGTCCTGACTTTC	CATSSILRATSGANVLTF
TRBV10-3	TRBD1	TRBJ1-5	.	TGTGCCATCAGTGAGCCGGGACAGGACGAGCCCCAGCATTTT	CAISEPGQDEPQHF
TRBV6-5	TRBD2	TRBJ2-7	.	TGTGCCAGCAGTTCGGGGACTAGCATCTCCGAGCAGTACTTC	CASSSGTSISEQYF
TRBV7-9	TRBD2	TRBJ2-1	.	TGTGCCAGCAGCTTAGTGGGGGGGAATGAGCAGTTCTTC	CASSLVGGNEQFF
TRBV6-6	.	TRBJ2-1	once	TGTGCCAGCAGTCCCACCGGGGGCCGGTACGAGCAGTTCTTC	CASSPTGGRYEQFF
TRBV5-4	.	TRBJ1-1	.	TGTGCCAGCAGCTTGGTGCCGGGGGACACTGAAGCTTTCTTT	CASSLVPGDTEAFF
TRBV4-3	.	TRBJ1-5	.	TGCGCCAGCAGCCAAGAGGCAGGGAACAATCAGCCCCAGCATTTT	CASSQEAGNNQPQHF
TRBV5-6	.	TRBJ2-1	.	TGTGCCAGCAGCTTGGCACCCTACAATGAGCAGTTCTTC	CASSLAPYNEQFF
TRBV29-1	.	TRBJ1-3	.	TGCAGCGTTTACCTTGCGAGGGCCTCGATCTCTGGAAACACCATATATTTT	CSVYLARASISGNTIYF
TRBV2	TRBD1	TRBJ2-7	once	TGTGCCAGCAGTGAAACCGGGACAGGGCGTCCGGGGCAGTACTTC	CASSETGTGRPGQYF
TRBV6-6	TRBD1	TRBJ2-3	.	TGTGCCAGCAGCCTAGGGACAGGAAGAACAGATACGCAGTATTTT	CASSLGTGRTDTQYF
TRBV18	.	TRBJ2-1	.	TGTGCCAGCTCACCTACCGGGAGCGGCAATGAGCAGTTCTTC	CASSPTGSGNEQFF
TRBV6-5	.	TRBJ2-7	.	TGTGCCAGCGGGGTCTACCTGTCTGATGGCGAGCAGTACTTC	CASGVYLSDGEQYF
TRBV9	.	TRBJ2-3	.	TGTGCCAGCAGCCCCGGGGGCACAGATACGCAGTATTTT	CASSPGGTDTQYF
TRBV7-2	TRBD2	TRBJ2-5	.	TGTGCCAGCAGCCCTAGCGGTAACCCAATGTTGGGGACCCAGTACTTC	CASSPSGNPMLGTQYF
TRBV19	.	TRBJ2-7	.	TGTGCCAGTAGTATTGGCGGTCCATCCTACGAGCAGTACTTC	CASSIGGPSYEQYF
TRBV4-1	.	TRBJ1-4	.	TGCGCCAGCAGCTCCCGACGGGTAGGGACTAATGAAAAACTGTTTTTT	CASSSRRVGTNEKLFF
TRBV2	.	TRBJ2-4	.	TGTGCCAGCAGTGAATCTAACAGGGAGGACATTCAGTACTTC	CASSESNREDIQYF
TRBV6-5	.	TRBJ1-4	.	TGTGCCAGCAGTTACGGGGGCTCGACTAATGAAAAACTGTTTTTT	CASSYGGSTNEKLFF
TRBV23-1	.	TRBJ2-7	once	TGCGCCAGCAGTCAATCGCAGTCCGTAACCACCTACGAGCAGTACTTC	CASSQSQSVTTYEQYF
TRBV6-5	.	TRBJ1-2	once	TGTGCCAGCAGTTACTCGGATAGGGGCGGCTACACCTTC	CASSYSDRGGYTF
TRBV4-2	TRBD1	TRBJ2-3	.	TGTGCCAGCAGCGACAGGGCACGCACAGATACGCAGTATTTT	CASSDRARTDTQYF
TRBV19	.	TRBJ1-2	.	TGTGCCAGTAGTATCGGCAGCGGGGGCTACACCTTC	CASSIGSGGYTF
TRBV6-6	.	TRBJ2-3	.	TGTGCCAGCAGTGCCGACCCCACAGATACGCAGTATTTT	CASSADPTDTQYF
TRBV5-1	TRBD2	TRBJ2-7	.	TGCGCCAGCAGCCCGCCCGGTGGTCGGGGGGCCTACGAGCAGTACTTC	CASSPPGGRGAYEQYF
TRBV6-5	.	TRBJ1-5	.	TGTGCCAGCAGTAATAGCAATCAGCCCCAGCATTTT	CASSNSNQPQHF